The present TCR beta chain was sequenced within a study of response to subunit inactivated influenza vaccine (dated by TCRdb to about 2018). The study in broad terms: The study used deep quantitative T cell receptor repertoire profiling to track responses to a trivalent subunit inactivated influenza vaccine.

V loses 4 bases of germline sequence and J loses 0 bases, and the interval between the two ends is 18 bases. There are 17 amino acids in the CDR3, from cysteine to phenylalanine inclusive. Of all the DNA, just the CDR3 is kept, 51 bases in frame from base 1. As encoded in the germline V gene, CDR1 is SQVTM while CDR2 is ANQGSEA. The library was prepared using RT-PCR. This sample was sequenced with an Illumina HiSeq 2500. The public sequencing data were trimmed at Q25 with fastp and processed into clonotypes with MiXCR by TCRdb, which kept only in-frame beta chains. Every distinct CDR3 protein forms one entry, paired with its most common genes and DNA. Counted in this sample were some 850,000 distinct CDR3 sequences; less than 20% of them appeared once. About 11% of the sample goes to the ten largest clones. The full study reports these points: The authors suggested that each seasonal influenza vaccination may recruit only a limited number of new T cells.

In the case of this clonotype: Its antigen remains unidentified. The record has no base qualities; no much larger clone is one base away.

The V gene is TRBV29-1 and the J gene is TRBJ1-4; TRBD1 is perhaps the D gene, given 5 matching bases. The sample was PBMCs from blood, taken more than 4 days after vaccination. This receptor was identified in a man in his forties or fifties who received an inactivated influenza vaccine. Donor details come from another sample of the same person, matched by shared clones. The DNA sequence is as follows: TGCAGCGTTGCCGATCCGGGACCCTATGCAACTAATGAAAAACTGTTTTTT. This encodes CSVADPGPYATNEKLFF.